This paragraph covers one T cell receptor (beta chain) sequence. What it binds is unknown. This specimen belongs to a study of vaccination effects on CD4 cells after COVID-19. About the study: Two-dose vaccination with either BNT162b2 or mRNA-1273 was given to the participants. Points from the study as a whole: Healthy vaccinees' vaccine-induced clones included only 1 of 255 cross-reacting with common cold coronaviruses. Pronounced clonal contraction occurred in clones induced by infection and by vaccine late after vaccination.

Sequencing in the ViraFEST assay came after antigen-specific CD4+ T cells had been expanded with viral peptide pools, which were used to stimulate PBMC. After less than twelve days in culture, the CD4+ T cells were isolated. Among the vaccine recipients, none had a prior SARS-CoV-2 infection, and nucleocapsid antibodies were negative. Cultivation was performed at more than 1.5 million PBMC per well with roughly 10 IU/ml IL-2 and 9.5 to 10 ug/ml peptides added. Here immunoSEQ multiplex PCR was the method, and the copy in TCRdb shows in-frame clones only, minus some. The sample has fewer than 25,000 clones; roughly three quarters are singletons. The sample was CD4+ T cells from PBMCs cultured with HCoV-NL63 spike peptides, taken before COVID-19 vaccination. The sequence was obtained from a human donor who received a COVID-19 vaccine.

The CDR3: CASSRYGTSGGASETQYF. In DNA form, the CDR3 reads TGTGCCAGCAGCCGTTATGGGACTAGCGGGGGGGCATCAGAGACCCAGTACTTC. The rearrangement links TRBV7-6 to TRBJ2-5; 16 bases are shared with TRBD2. The CDR3 covers 18 residues. Trimming took 5 bases from V and 4 from J; bases not matched to a gene: 10. Germline CDR1 SGHVS, CDR2 FNYEAQ.